This T cell receptor beta chain was sequenced in a study of control samples from healthy donors and cancer patients. This clone was observed a few times. This CDR3 spans 12 amino acids. Looked up from germline, CDR1 is KGHSH and CDR2 is LQKENI. V shed 6 bases and J shed 2 bases, with 7 bases lying between them. Sequencing was performed with immunoSEQ multiplex PCR; in TCRdb, only in-frame clones are kept and a portion is missing. The repertoire has 75,000 to 90,000 clones, about 91% of them found once; the top ten carry roughly 7%. This TCR was recovered from a man aged 50 or older in good health. The chain carries TRBV18 and TRBJ2-5; D unresolved. Sequencing was performed on blood. CDR3 sequence reads: CASSINQETQYF. The CDR3 DNA reads as TGTGCCAGCTCCATAAATCAAGAGACCCAGTACTTC.